This entry lists 10 T cell receptor beta chains sequenced from one sample in a study of shared clonotypes between healthy human individuals. Using immunoSEQ multiplex PCR, the repertoire was profiled, and TCRdb retains in-frame clones only, with some absent. The data show about 700,000 clones, approximately 79% seen once. Sequenced sample: memory CD4+ T cells sorted from blood. The subset: CD45RA-negative fraction. All receptors come from a woman under 40 in good health.

The V gene is TRBV7-9, the J gene TRBJ1-1, with TRBD1 identical over 7 bases. The V gene end was trimmed by 6 bases and the J gene end by 3 bases; junction bases not matched to a gene: 13. Germline V gene lookup returns CDR1 SEHNR and CDR2 FQNEAQ (reference sequence). The CDR3 runs to 16 residues. The CDR3 DNA reads TGTGCCAGCAGTTCCCCAGGGGGTGCGGGGGACACTGAAGCTTTCTTT. Protein: CASSSPGGAGDTEAFF.

The chain links TRBV5-1 to TRBJ2-5; D not resolved. Germline V gene lookup returns CDR1 SGHRS and CDR2 YFSETQ. V dropped 4 bases and J dropped 5 bases, with 12 bases sitting between them. The CDR3 is made up of 13 amino acids. The CDR3 region has the DNA TGCGCCAGCAGCCGCCATGAGGCGGAGACCCAGTACTTC. Amino acids: CASSRHEAETQYF. Drawing the rest from reference TRBV5-1 and TRBJ2-5, the complete variable domain is KAGVTQTPRYLIKTRGQQVTLSCSPISGHRSVSWYQQTPGQGLQFLFEYFSETQRNKGNFPGRFSGRQFSNSRSEMNVSTLELGDSALYLCASSRHEAETQYFGPGTRLLVL.

The gene calls are TRBV7-2 and TRBJ2-7; 7 bases are shared with TRBD1. Trimming at V came to 5 bases and at J to 3 bases, leaving 10 bases not matched to a gene. The CDR3 length is 15 residues. From germline, CDR1 is SGHTA and CDR2 FQGNSA. This CDR3 reads CASSRKTGTVYEQYF. In nucleotides, the CDR3 is TGTGCCAGCAGCCGTAAAACCGGGACAGTCTACGAGCAGTACTTC.

This chain links TRBV7-9 with TRBJ2-7; a possible D gene is TRBD1 (7 bases). Germline-derived CDR1 and CDR2 are SEHNR and FQNEAQ (reference sequence). The ends were cut back, 5 bases at V and 4 bases at J, with 27 bases in the middle. The CDR3 has 18 amino acids. The CDR3 nucleotides are TGTGCCAGCAGCCCAACTTTAAGGAGGGTCAGGGGGACTTACGAGCAGTACTTC. Its protein is CASSPTLRRVRGTYEQYF.

As for this clone: Within the sample, other DNA sequences also encode this same CDR3. The chain links TRBV10-1 to TRBJ2-3; D remains unclear. Trimming cost V 8 bases and J 4 bases, with 7 bases left between them. The CDR3 loop spans 11 amino acids. Germline CDR1 WNHNN, CDR2 SYGVQD (reference sequence). DNA for the CDR3: TGCGCCAGCTCCTCCGCAGATACGCAGTATTTT. Encoded protein: CASSSADTQYF.

V usage is TRBV5-4 and J usage is TRBJ1-2; D gene ambiguous. The CDR3 totals 14 residues. Germline values: CDR1 SGHNT, CDR2 YYREEE (reference sequence). V was clipped by 0 bases and J by 4 bases, with 10 bases between them. Here the CDR3 DNA reads TGTGCCAGCAGCTTGGACGGGGAGGGCTATGGCTACACCTTC. Translating gives CASSLDGEGYGYTF.

The chain links TRBV18 to TRBJ2-7; 7 nucleotides align to TRBD1. Trimming took 6 bases from V and 11 from J; bases not matched to a gene: 10. Germline CDR1 reads KGHSH; CDR2 reads LQKENI. The length of the CDR3 is 12 residues. The CDR3 loop is CASSTDRDREYF. The CDR3 region has the DNA TGTGCCAGCTCGACAGACCGGGACAGAGAGTACTTC.

The gene calls are TRBV15 and TRBJ2-3; the match to TRBD1 covers 7 bases. V was clipped by 0 bases and J by 3 bases; unmatched bases: 9. The CDR3 runs to 17 residues. The germline CDR1 and CDR2 sequences are LNHNV and YYDKDF (reference sequence). The CDR3 reads CATSRDRGRDPTDTQYF. In DNA form, the CDR3 reads TGTGCCACCAGCAGAGATAGGGGGCGAGACCCAACAGATACGCAGTATTTT.

This chain uses TRBV19 with TRBJ2-2; TRBD2 agrees at 11 bases. Per the germline V gene, CDR1 is LNHDA and CDR2 is SQIVND (reference sequence). The junction had 8 bases not matched to a gene; V was cut back by 5 bases and J by 0 bases. The CDR3 spans 18 residues. CDR3 sequence (DNA): TGTGCCAGTAGTCTCATGAGACTAGCGGGAACGAACACCGGGGAGCTGTTTTTT. It is translated as CASSLMRLAGTNTGELFF.

The chain links TRBV9 to TRBJ1-1; D is perhaps TRBD1 (5 bases). Germline V lookup: CDR1 SGDLS, CDR2 YYNGEE. V was shortened by 1 base and J by 5 bases, with 12 bases between the two germline ends. This CDR3 is 14 amino acids long. The CDR3 spells CASSVTGGGTEAFF. The CDR3, as DNA: TGTGCCAGCAGCGTAACCGGGGGTGGAACTGAAGCTTTCTTT.